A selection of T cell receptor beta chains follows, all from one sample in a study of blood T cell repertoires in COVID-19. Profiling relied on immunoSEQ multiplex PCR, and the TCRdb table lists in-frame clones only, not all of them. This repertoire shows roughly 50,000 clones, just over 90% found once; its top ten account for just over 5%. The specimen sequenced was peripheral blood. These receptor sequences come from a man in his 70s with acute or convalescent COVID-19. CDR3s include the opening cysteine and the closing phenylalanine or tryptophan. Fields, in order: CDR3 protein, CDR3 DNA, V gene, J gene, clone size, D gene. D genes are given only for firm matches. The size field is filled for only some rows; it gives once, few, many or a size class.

cdr3_aa: CASSVAAGGQETQYF
cdr3_nt: TGTGCCAGCAGCGTAGCTGCGGGGGGGCAAGAGACCCAGTACTTC
v_call: TRBV9
j_call: TRBJ2-5
clone_size: NA
d_call: TRBD2

cdr3_aa: CASSQEYSNQPQHF
cdr3_nt: TGTGCCAGCAGCCAAGAGTATAGCAATCAGCCCCAGCATTTT
v_call: TRBV3-1/TRBV3-2
j_call: TRBJ1-5
clone_size: NA
d_call: NA

cdr3_aa: CASLGFREGVSPRNTEAFF
cdr3_nt: TGTGCCAGTTTAGGTTTCCGTGAGGGGGTGTCGCCTCGGAACACTGAAGCTTTCTTT
v_call: TRBV21-1
j_call: TRBJ1-1
clone_size: NA
d_call: NA

cdr3_aa: CASSPFLAGGYNEQFF
cdr3_nt: TGTGCCAGCTCACCATTTCTAGCGGGGGGTTACAATGAGCAGTTCTTC
v_call: TRBV18
j_call: TRBJ2-1
clone_size: NA
d_call: TRBD2

cdr3_aa: CASIPSGGAADTQYF
cdr3_nt: TGTGCCAGTATTCCTAGCGGGGGGGCCGCAGATACGCAGTATTTT
v_call: TRBV19
j_call: TRBJ2-3
clone_size: NA
d_call: TRBD2

cdr3_aa: CAIRGAVSTDTQYF
cdr3_nt: TGTGCCATCAGGGGGGCAGTGAGCACAGATACGCAGTATTTT
v_call: TRBV10-3
j_call: TRBJ2-3
clone_size: NA
d_call: NA

cdr3_aa: CASTGTSGSYEQYF
cdr3_nt: TGTGCCAGCACTGGGACTAGCGGGTCCTACGAGCAGTACTTC
v_call: TRBV11-2
j_call: TRBJ2-7
clone_size: NA
d_call: TRBD2

cdr3_aa: CASKNRGAGDTQYF
cdr3_nt: TGTGCCAGTAAGAACCGGGGGGCGGGAGATACGCAGTATTTT
v_call: TRBV19
j_call: TRBJ2-3
clone_size: NA
d_call: NA

cdr3_aa: CASSSRGKDEKLFF
cdr3_nt: TGTGCCAGCAGTTCCAGGGGAAAGGATGAAAAACTGTTTTTT
v_call: TRBV27
j_call: TRBJ1-4
clone_size: NA
d_call: NA

cdr3_aa: CSAAQGNYEQYF
cdr3_nt: TGCAGCGCGGCACAGGGTAACTACGAGCAGTACTTC
v_call: TRBV29-1
j_call: TRBJ2-7
clone_size: NA
d_call: NA

cdr3_aa: CASRREEANTGELFF
cdr3_nt: TGTGCCAGCAGGCGGGAAGAAGCGAACACCGGGGAGCTGTTTTTT
v_call: TRBV2
j_call: TRBJ2-2
clone_size: NA
d_call: NA

cdr3_aa: CATRGQGGNEQFF
cdr3_nt: TGTGCCACCAGGGGACAGGGGGGCAATGAGCAGTTCTTC
v_call: TRBV24-1
j_call: TRBJ2-1
clone_size: NA
d_call: TRBD1

cdr3_aa: CASSLSGGINYGYTF
cdr3_nt: TGTGCCAGCAGCTTATCAGGGGGCATCAACTATGGCTACACCTTC
v_call: TRBV7-2
j_call: TRBJ1-2
clone_size: NA
d_call: TRBD1

cdr3_aa: CASSLESRFTDTQYF
cdr3_nt: TGCGCCAGCAGCTTGGAGAGCAGGTTCACAGATACGCAGTATTTT
v_call: TRBV5-1
j_call: TRBJ2-3
clone_size: NA
d_call: NA

cdr3_aa: CASSLDRGAGEQYF
cdr3_nt: TGTGCCAGCAGCTTAGATCGGGGGGCGGGCGAGCAGTACTTC
v_call: TRBV7-2
j_call: TRBJ2-7
clone_size: few
d_call: NA

cdr3_aa: CASSDPSRAPRETQYF
cdr3_nt: TGTGCCAGCAGTGACCCGTCGCGGGCGCCCCGGGAGACCCAGTACTTC
v_call: TRBV25-1
j_call: TRBJ2-5
clone_size: NA
d_call: NA

cdr3_aa: CASSEYGTGYEKLFF
cdr3_nt: TGTGCCAGCAGTGAATATGGGACAGGGTACGAAAAACTGTTTTTT
v_call: TRBV25-1
j_call: TRBJ1-4
clone_size: NA
d_call: TRBD1

cdr3_aa: CATSRDRGQGYEQYF
cdr3_nt: TGTGCCACCAGCAGAGATCGGGGCCAGGGGTACGAGCAGTACTTC
v_call: TRBV15
j_call: TRBJ2-7
clone_size: NA
d_call: NA

cdr3_aa: CASSQVVGIPGTEAFF
cdr3_nt: TGTGCCAGCAGCCAAGTCGTTGGGATCCCGGGGACTGAAGCTTTCTTT
v_call: TRBV3-1/TRBV3-2
j_call: TRBJ1-1
clone_size: NA
d_call: NA

cdr3_aa: CASSLTQTSEQYF
cdr3_nt: TGTGCCAGCAGCTTAACCCAAACTTCTGAGCAGTACTTC
v_call: TRBV7-3
j_call: TRBJ2-7
clone_size: NA
d_call: NA

cdr3_aa: CASSLAGQGSPLHF
cdr3_nt: TGTGCCAGCAGCTTAGCAGGACAGGGTTCACCCCTCCACTTT
v_call: TRBV7-8
j_call: TRBJ1-6
clone_size: NA
d_call: TRBD1

cdr3_aa: CATSDFGGAKVDTQYF
cdr3_nt: TGTGCCACCAGTGATTTTGGGGGGGCAAAGGTAGATACGCAGTATTTT
v_call: TRBV24-1
j_call: TRBJ2-3
clone_size: NA
d_call: NA

cdr3_aa: CAWSDPWGSSGANVLTF
cdr3_nt: TGTGCCTGGAGTGATCCATGGGGCAGCTCTGGGGCCAACGTCCTGACTTTC
v_call: TRBV30
j_call: TRBJ2-6
clone_size: NA
d_call: NA

cdr3_aa: CASSPTGAGVSYNEQFF
cdr3_nt: TGTGCCAGCTCACCCACCGGGGCGGGAGTGTCCTACAATGAGCAGTTCTTC
v_call: TRBV18
j_call: TRBJ2-1
clone_size: NA
d_call: TRBD2

cdr3_aa: CASSPDRTGGFRGYTF
cdr3_nt: TGTGCCAGCAGTCCCGACCGGACAGGGGGCTTTAGAGGCTACACCTTC
v_call: TRBV14
j_call: TRBJ1-2
clone_size: NA
d_call: TRBD1

cdr3_aa: CASSEGSGGRYNEQFF
cdr3_nt: TGTGCCAGCAGTGAGGGTAGCGGGGGGAGGTACAATGAGCAGTTCTTC
v_call: TRBV2
j_call: TRBJ2-1
clone_size: NA
d_call: TRBD2

cdr3_aa: CASSPAHGTANTEAFF
cdr3_nt: TGTGCCAGCAGCCCCGCCCATGGGACAGCGAACACTGAAGCTTTCTTT
v_call: TRBV28
j_call: TRBJ1-1
clone_size: NA
d_call: TRBD1

cdr3_aa: CASSPTGNQPQHF
cdr3_nt: TGTGCCAGCTCACCAACAGGCAATCAGCCCCAGCATTTT
v_call: TRBV18
j_call: TRBJ1-5
clone_size: once
d_call: NA

cdr3_aa: CASSQGGDSPLHF
cdr3_nt: TGCGCCAGCAGCCAAGGCGGCGATTCACCCCTCCACTTT
v_call: TRBV4-1
j_call: TRBJ1-6
clone_size: NA
d_call: NA

cdr3_aa: CASSLGAGGQETQYF
cdr3_nt: TGTGCCAGCAGCTTAGGGGCAGGGGGCCAAGAGACCCAGTACTTC
v_call: TRBV7-2
j_call: TRBJ2-5
clone_size: NA
d_call: TRBD1

cdr3_aa: CASSFRDRGGMGNQPQHF
cdr3_nt: TGTGCCAGTAGCTTCCGGGACAGGGGGGGTATGGGCAATCAGCCCCAGCATTTT
v_call: TRBV19
j_call: TRBJ1-5
clone_size: once
d_call: TRBD1

cdr3_aa: CASSPPTVTGELFF
cdr3_nt: TGTGCCAGCTCACCACCGACAGTCACCGGGGAGCTGTTTTTT
v_call: TRBV18
j_call: TRBJ2-2
clone_size: NA
d_call: NA

cdr3_aa: CASSQGGTGPSYEQYF
cdr3_nt: TGCGCCAGCAGCCAAGGGGGGACAGGGCCATCCTACGAGCAGTACTTC
v_call: TRBV4-3
j_call: TRBJ2-7
clone_size: NA
d_call: TRBD1

cdr3_aa: CSARLDYGYTF
cdr3_nt: TGCAGTGCCCGATTAGACTATGGCTACACCTTC
v_call: TRBV20-1
j_call: TRBJ1-2
clone_size: once
d_call: NA

cdr3_aa: CASTRGTGEGNSPLHF
cdr3_nt: TGTGCCAGCACCCGGGGGACGGGGGAGGGTAATTCACCCCTCCACTTT
v_call: TRBV5-4
j_call: TRBJ1-6
clone_size: NA
d_call: NA

cdr3_aa: CASSARDRGISPLHF
cdr3_nt: TGTGCCAGCTCAGCCCGGGACAGGGGGATTTCACCCCTCCACTTT
v_call: TRBV18
j_call: TRBJ1-6
clone_size: NA
d_call: TRBD1

cdr3_aa: CASSHASLQGPQTQYF
cdr3_nt: TGTGCCAGCAGCCACGCTTCCCTGCAGGGGCCACAGACCCAGTACTTC
v_call: TRBV3-1/TRBV3-2
j_call: TRBJ2-5
clone_size: NA
d_call: NA

cdr3_aa: CAWSKGTEAFF
cdr3_nt: TGTGCCTGGAGTAAGGGGACTGAAGCTTTCTTT
v_call: TRBV30
j_call: TRBJ1-1
clone_size: NA
d_call: NA

cdr3_aa: CASSTRLTGISEAFF
cdr3_nt: TGTGCCAGCAGTACCCGATTAACAGGGATTTCTGAAGCTTTCTTT
v_call: TRBV6-5
j_call: TRBJ1-1
clone_size: NA
d_call: NA

cdr3_aa: CASTPTGGSNQPQHF
cdr3_nt: TGTGCCAGTACCCCAACAGGGGGCAGCAATCAGCCCCAGCATTTT
v_call: TRBV19
j_call: TRBJ1-5
clone_size: NA
d_call: TRBD1

cdr3_aa: CASSPPGALAGAYEQYF
cdr3_nt: TGTGCCAGCTCACCCCCGGGAGCACTAGCGGGGGCTTACGAGCAGTACTTC
v_call: TRBV18
j_call: TRBJ2-7
clone_size: once
d_call: TRBD2

cdr3_aa: CASSLSAGELFF
cdr3_nt: TGTGCCAGCAGTTTATCGGCCGGGGAGCTGTTTTTT
v_call: TRBV12-3/TRBV12-4
j_call: TRBJ2-2
clone_size: NA
d_call: NA

cdr3_aa: CAWNPNPPDFSFNYGYTF
cdr3_nt: TGTGCCTGGAACCCTAACCCTCCGGACTTCAGTTTTAACTATGGCTACACCTTC
v_call: TRBV30
j_call: TRBJ1-2
clone_size: NA
d_call: NA

cdr3_aa: CASSTDRVDSPLHF
cdr3_nt: TGTGCCAGTAGTACTGACAGGGTGGATTCACCCCTCCACTTT
v_call: TRBV19
j_call: TRBJ1-6
clone_size: once
d_call: TRBD1

cdr3_aa: CASSDQGYNQPQHF
cdr3_nt: TGTGCCAGTAGTGATCAGGGTTACAATCAGCCCCAGCATTTT
v_call: TRBV19
j_call: TRBJ1-5
clone_size: once
d_call: NA

cdr3_aa: CASSYGPANTGELFF
cdr3_nt: TGTGCCAGCAGTTACGGGCCCGCGAACACCGGGGAGCTGTTTTTT
v_call: TRBV6-2/TRBV6-3
j_call: TRBJ2-2
clone_size: NA
d_call: NA

cdr3_aa: CASSSTGGSITF
cdr3_nt: TGTGCCAGCAGCTCTACAGGGGGCAGTATCACCTTC
v_call: TRBV7-9
j_call: TRBJ1-2
clone_size: NA
d_call: TRBD1

cdr3_aa: CASSQVGGFVANEKLFF
cdr3_nt: TGCGCCAGCAGCCAAGTTGGAGGTTTTGTTGCTAATGAAAAACTGTTTTTT
v_call: TRBV4-3
j_call: TRBJ1-4
clone_size: NA
d_call: NA

cdr3_aa: CASSLSPESPYGYTF
cdr3_nt: TGTGCCAGCAGCTTATCCCCCGAGTCCCCCTATGGCTACACCTTC
v_call: TRBV7-2
j_call: TRBJ1-2
clone_size: NA
d_call: NA

cdr3_aa: CASGGQGMNTEAFF
cdr3_nt: TGTGCCAGTGGGGGACAGGGCATGAACACTGAAGCTTTCTTT
v_call: TRBV19
j_call: TRBJ1-1
clone_size: NA
d_call: TRBD1

cdr3_aa: CASSLNLARGSHEQYF
cdr3_nt: TGTGCCAGCAGCTTAAATTTGGCCAGGGGCTCTCACGAGCAGTACTTC
v_call: TRBV11-2
j_call: TRBJ2-7
clone_size: NA
d_call: NA

cdr3_aa: CASSRKGIRTAGGYEQYF
cdr3_nt: TGTGCCAGCAGCCGAAAGGGGATAAGGACGGCGGGGGGATACGAGCAGTACTTC
v_call: TRBV3-1/TRBV3-2
j_call: TRBJ2-7
clone_size: NA
d_call: TRBD2

cdr3_aa: CASTSGGGSEQFF
cdr3_nt: TGTGCCAGCACCTCCGGGGGGGGCAGTGAGCAGTTCTTC
v_call: TRBV7-3
j_call: TRBJ2-1
clone_size: once
d_call: TRBD2

cdr3_aa: CASSTELNTGELFF
cdr3_nt: TGTGCCAGCAGCACCGAGTTGAACACCGGGGAGCTGTTTTTT
v_call: TRBV5-4
j_call: TRBJ2-2
clone_size: NA
d_call: NA

cdr3_aa: CASSLAQGFGAEAFF
cdr3_nt: TGTGCCAGCAGCTTAGCACAGGGTTTCGGGGCTGAAGCTTTCTTT
v_call: TRBV5-4
j_call: TRBJ1-1
clone_size: NA
d_call: NA

cdr3_aa: CASSSQGAGNTIYF
cdr3_nt: TGTGCCAGCAGTTCACAGGGGGCGGGAAACACCATATATTTT
v_call: TRBV7-2
j_call: TRBJ1-3
clone_size: NA
d_call: TRBD1

cdr3_aa: CASSLVQGNTGELFF
cdr3_nt: TGTGCCAGCAGCTTGGTGCAGGGAAACACCGGGGAGCTGTTTTTT
v_call: TRBV5-5
j_call: TRBJ2-2
clone_size: NA
d_call: NA